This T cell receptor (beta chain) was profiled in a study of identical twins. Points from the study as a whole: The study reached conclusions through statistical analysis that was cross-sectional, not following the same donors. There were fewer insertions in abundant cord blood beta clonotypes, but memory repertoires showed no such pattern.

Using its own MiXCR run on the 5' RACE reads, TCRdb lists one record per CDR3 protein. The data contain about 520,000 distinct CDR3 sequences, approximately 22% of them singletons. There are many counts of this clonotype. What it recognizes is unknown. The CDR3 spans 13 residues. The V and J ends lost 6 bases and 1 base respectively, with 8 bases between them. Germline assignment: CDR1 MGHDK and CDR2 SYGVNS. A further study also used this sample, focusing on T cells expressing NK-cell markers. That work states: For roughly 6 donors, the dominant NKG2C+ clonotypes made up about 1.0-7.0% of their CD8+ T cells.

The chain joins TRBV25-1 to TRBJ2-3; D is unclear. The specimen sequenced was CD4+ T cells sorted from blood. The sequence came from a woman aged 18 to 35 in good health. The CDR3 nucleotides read TGTGCCAGCAGCCAGGCCGGCACAGATACGCAGTATTTT. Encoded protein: CASSQAGTDTQYF.